This T cell receptor beta chain comes out of a study of CD8 T cells in ankylosing spondylitis. Study-level results: Peripheral blood held disease-linked clones only at relatively low frequency, and these were CD8+. Significant enrichment of disease-linked clones was reportedly seen in matched ankylosing spondylitis synovial fluid. A motif of fewer than ten highly homologous TCR beta variants was seen as apparently characteristic of ankylosing spondylitis blood.

The germline CDR1 and CDR2 sequences are SGHRS and YFSETQ. V trimming: 0 bases; J trimming: 5 bases; junction bases outside the gene matches: 3. CDR3 length equals 16 residues. Remarks on this clonotype: Its antigen is currently unknown.

One entry per CDR3 protein, called by TCRdb with MiXCR from the 5' RACE reads. The profile shows about 480,000 distinct CDR3 sequences, over 15% of them singletons. This receptor was identified in a male donor with ankylosing spondylitis. Material: blood, either unsorted or a sorted T cell fraction (not recorded which). The chain uses TRBV5-1 and TRBJ2-2; 11 bases fit TRBD2. The CDR3: CASSLEPSGGTGELFF. The CDR3 DNA follows: TGCGCCAGCAGCTTGGAACCTAGCGGGGGGACCGGGGAGCTGTTTTTT.